These 27 T cell receptor beta chains were sequenced from one sample in a study of CD8+CD57+ T cells in acquired aplastic anemia. The authors sequenced patients whose flow cytometry had shown CD8+CD57+ cell expansion. Both TCR beta VDJ combination and CDR3 sequence profiling were carried out. Genomic DNA was the template for this profiling. One entry per CDR3 protein results from TCRdb running MiXCR on the reads. Of 160,000 or so distinct CDR3 sequences in the sample, more than 45% were seen once. The sequenced sample consisted of sorted CD4+, CD8+, or CD8+CD57+ T cells (not recorded which) from PBMCs. All receptors derive from a human donor with aplastic anemia.

The rearrangement uses TRBV2 and TRBJ2-7, with 8 bases fitting TRBD2. Germline lookup yields CDR1 SNHLY and CDR2 FYNNEI. The CDR3 is made up of 16 amino acids. With 1 base clipped from V and 0 bases from J, the junction kept 5 bases outside the gene matches. The CDR3 sequence: CASSEEESGSSYEQYF. The CDR3 nucleotides are TGTGCCAGCAGTGAAGAAGAAAGCGGGAGCTCCTACGAGCAGTACTTC.

This clonotype was counted many times. V usage is TRBV12-3 or TRBV12-4 and J usage is TRBJ1-3; no reliable D call. The CDR3 has 13 residues. Trimming stripped 1 base from V and 4 bases from J, with 5 bases between. The CDR3 nucleotides are TGTGCCAGCAGTTTAGGTCGGGGAAACACCATATATTTT. It translates to CASSLGRGNTIYF.

This clonotype appeared a few times. V and J are TRBV2 and TRBJ1-6; 7 bases fit TRBD1. Germline CDR1 reads SNHLY; CDR2 reads FYNNEI. Germline trimming cut 8 bases from V and 5 bases from J; bases unmatched to any gene: 9. The CDR3 extends over 15 amino acids. The CDR3 here is CASDRGRGHNSPLHF. CDR3 nucleotide sequence: TGTGCCAGCGATCGGGGGAGGGGGCATAATTCACCCCTCCACTTT.

This rearrangement joins TRBV25-1 to TRBJ2-6; D tentatively fits TRBD1 or TRBD2 (6 bases each). The CDR3 is made up of 14 amino acids. The germline V and J ends were trimmed by 8 bases and 4 bases, with 12 bases remaining between them. Germline values: CDR1 MGHDK, CDR2 SYGVNS. The chain's CDR3 is CASLEGDGANVLTF. In DNA, the CDR3 is TGTGCCAGCCTGGAGGGGGACGGGGCCAACGTCCTGACTTTC.

This clonotype came up many times. The chain is built from TRBV20-1 and TRBJ2-3; D not certain. Germline CDR1 is DFQATT and CDR2 is SNEGSKA (reference sequence). V was cut by 3 bases and J by 6 bases, with 7 bases left in between. The CDR3 has 11 residues. The CDR3 DNA sequence: TGCAGTGCTAGTAGCCGCGATACGCAGTATTTT. This encodes CSASSRDTQYF.

The chain carries TRBV5-1 and TRBJ2-6, with TRBD1 as a possible D gene (6 bases). Looked up from germline, CDR1 is SGHRS and CDR2 is YFSETQ. Trimming left V 4 bases short and J 0 bases short, with 11 bases between. CDR3 length: 16 residues. Here the CDR3 reads CASSQTGTSGANVLTF. In DNA form, the CDR3 reads TGCGCCAGCAGCCAGACAGGAACCTCTGGGGCCAACGTCCTGACTTTC.

This clonotype has a count of ten or more. The V gene is TRBV29-1, the J gene TRBJ1-1, with 7 positions matching TRBD1. Trimming removed 6 bases from V and 0 bases from J; junction bases left unmatched: 10. The CDR3 is 15 amino acids. Germline CDR1 SQVTM, CDR2 ANQGSEA. The chain's CDR3 is CSVLDPGTVNTEAFF. CDR3 DNA: TGCAGCGTCCTCGATCCCGGGACAGTGAACACTGAAGCTTTCTTT. The variable domain in full, with the rest retrieved from reference TRBV29-1 and TRBJ1-1, is SAVISQKPSRDICQRGTSLTIQCQVDSQVTMMFWYRQQPGQSLTLIATANQGSEATYESGFVIDKFPISRPNLTFSTLTVSNMSPEDSSIYLCSVLDPGTVNTEAFFGQGTRLTVV.

The chain carries TRBV9 and TRBJ2-1; D remains unclear. This CDR3 spans 12 amino acids. Germline lookup yields CDR1 SGDLS and CDR2 YYNGEE. V lost 2 bases and J 6 bases, leaving 6 bases between the germline ends. The CDR3 here is CASSVTINEQFF. CDR3 DNA sequence: TGTGCCAGCAGCGTCACCATCAATGAGCAGTTCTTC.

The rearrangement uses TRBV25-1 and TRBJ2-5, with unresolved D. V was trimmed by 8 bases and J by 5 bases, leaving 21 bases between them. The germline gives CDR1 MGHDK, CDR2 SYGVNS. This CDR3 has 15 amino acids. This CDR3 reads CASVAWASQGETQYF. The CDR3, as DNA: TGTGCCAGCGTGGCCTGGGCGTCCCAAGGGGAGACCCAGTACTTC.

Note on this clonotype: A much larger clone lies a single base off, so this may be a read error. The V and J genes are TRBV6-1 and TRBJ2-5, with D perhaps given as TRBD1 or TRBD2 (5 bases each). The CDR3 length is 15 residues. CDR1 and CDR2 (germline): MNHNS, SASEGT. Trimming took off 3 bases at V and 4 bases at J, with 15 bases between the two ends. CDR3 amino acids: CASSDTGGSLETQYF. Written as DNA, the CDR3 is TGTGCCAGCAGTGACACAGGAGGATCCTTAGAGACCCAGTACTTC.

This clonotype was recorded at least ten times. This chain links TRBV7-2 with TRBJ2-1; 9 bases match TRBD2. The junction had 7 bases not matched to a gene; V was cut back by 0 bases and J by 7 bases. The CDR3 extends over 16 amino acids. Germline values: CDR1 SGHTA, CDR2 FQGNSA. The CDR3: CASSLAVLAGRNEQFF. The DNA of the CDR3 is TGTGCCAGCAGCTTAGCAGTCCTAGCGGGACGGAATGAGCAGTTCTTC.

Ten or more counts support this clonotype. This rearrangement joins TRBV5-6 to TRBJ1-2, with D possibly matching TRBD1 (6 bases). CDR3 length: 16 amino acids. Germline V CDR1 and CDR2: SGHDT, YYEEEE. V lost 3 bases, J lost 7 bases, and 22 bases lay in between. This CDR3 is CASSSPRLDSPFGYTF. The CDR3 bases are TGTGCCAGCAGCTCCCCTCGGTTGGACAGTCCTTTTGGCTACACCTTC.

This clonotype was observed at least ten times. This chain connects TRBV5-6 to TRBJ2-4; the D gene is possibly TRBD2 (6 bases). V was cut by 0 bases and J by 6 bases, with 13 bases left in between. The CDR3 runs to 15 residues. The V gene's germline CDR1 is SGHDT and CDR2 YYEEEE. CDR3 DNA: TGTGCCAGCAGCTTGGCCCACGGGAGCGGAAACATTCAGTACTTC. Encoded protein: CASSLAHGSGNIQYF.

The chain has TRBV5-4 and TRBJ2-7; maybe TRBD1 (5 bases). V shed 4 bases and J shed 9 bases, with 14 bases lying between them. The CDR3 extends over 12 amino acids. Looked up from germline, CDR1 is SGHNT and CDR2 is YYREEE (reference sequence). The DNA for the CDR3 is TGTGCCAGCAGCCGGCAGGGCGATGGGCAGTACTTC. The encoded protein is CASSRQGDGQYF.

The chain combines TRBV2 with TRBJ2-3; TRBD2 agrees at 16 bases. The CDR3 runs 17 residues. V was pared by 5 bases and J by 5 bases, with 7 bases of the junction left unmatched. Per germline, CDR1 SNHLY and CDR2 FYNNEI. DNA of the CDR3: TGTGCCAGCAGTACCGGGACTAGCGGGGGGGCCGGAGATACGCAGTATTTT. This translates into CASSTGTSGGAGDTQYF.

The chain joins TRBV2 to TRBJ1-5; 7 bases are shared with TRBD1. Looked up from germline, CDR1 is SNHLY and CDR2 is FYNNEI. J was trimmed by 6 bases and V by 6 bases; bases with no gene match: 8. This CDR3 spans 14 amino acids. The DNA for the CDR3 is TGTGCCAGCAGCCACAGGGGTTTGGGTCAGCCCCAGCATTTT. As protein: CASSHRGLGQPQHF.

The chain has TRBV20-1 and TRBJ2-2, with 12 bases aligning to TRBD2. The CDR3 has 16 amino acids. CDR1 and CDR2 from the germline V gene are DFQATT and SNEGSKA (reference sequence). V gave up 0 bases and J gave up 7 bases; unmatched junction bases: 6. CDR3 loop: CSAREGLAGGVGELFF. The CDR3 DNA reads TGCAGTGCTAGAGAAGGGCTAGCGGGGGGGGTCGGGGAGCTGTTTTTT.

This clonotype was seen more than once but under ten times. It may be a read error: a sequence one base away is much more abundant. No conserved phenylalanine or tryptophan is present at the end of the CDR3, so a read error is the likely explanation. The CDR3 DNA reads TGTGCTAGTGGCCGACAGGGTAACGAGCAGTACCTC. Its translation: CASGRQGNEQYL. The chain has TRBV12-5 and TRBJ2-7, with TRBD1 identical over 7 bases. V gave up 6 bases and J gave up 5 bases; unmatched junction bases: 4. The CDR3 covers 12 residues. From germline, CDR1 is LGHNT and CDR2 FRNRAP.

The chain employs TRBV25-1 and TRBJ1-5; D is unresolved. V lost 1 base, J lost 6 bases, and 7 bases lay in between. Looked up from germline, CDR1 is MGHDK and CDR2 is SYGVNS. This CDR3 spans 13 amino acids. The CDR3 region has the DNA TGTGCCAGCAGTGAATGGAGCCCTCAGCCCCAGCATTTT. It yields the protein CASSEWSPQPQHF.

This clonotype has just one count. The CDR3 is CSVEEDRGNQPQHF. The CDR3 bases are TGCAGCGTTGAAGAAGACAGGGGCAATCAGCCCCAGCATTTT. The chain carries TRBV29-1 and TRBJ1-5; 7 bases match TRBD1. Germline lookup yields CDR1 SQVTM and CDR2 ANQGSEA. Trimming cost V 0 bases and J 2 bases; bases outside gene matches: 1. This CDR3 contains 14 residues. Full variable domain (remainder filled in from reference TRBV29-1 and TRBJ1-5): SAVISQKPSRDICQRGTSLTIQCQVDSQVTMMFWYRQQPGQSLTLIATANQGSEATYESGFVIDKFPISRPNLTFSTLTVSNMSPEDSSIYLCSVEEDRGNQPQHFGDGTRLSIL.

A few counts support this clonotype. The gene calls are TRBV7-2 and TRBJ2-4; the D gene is possibly TRBD2 (6 bases). Germline CDR1 SGHTA, CDR2 FQGNSA. V was shortened by 4 bases and J by 5 bases, with 18 bases between the two germline ends. This CDR3 comprises 16 residues. CDR3 sequence: CASSSLWDSGENIQYF. In DNA form, the CDR3 reads TGTGCCAGCAGCTCCCTTTGGGATAGCGGAGAAAACATTCAGTACTTC.

V gene TRBV7-8 combines with J gene TRBJ1-2, with D perhaps TRBD1 (5 bases). The V gene's germline CDR1 is SGHVS and CDR2 FQNEAQ. With 6 bases removed from V and 8 bases from J, the gap between germline ends came to 16 bases. CDR3 length: 13 residues. The CDR3 region has the DNA TGTGCCAGCAGACCCACAGGTTCACACGGCTACACCTTC. It encodes CASRPTGSHGYTF.

As to this clonotype: The junction differs from germline at one of its ends, possibly a read error. The J gene is TRBJ2-6, the V gene TRBV10-3; possibly TRBD1 or TRBD2 for D (5 bases each). Germline V gives CDR1 ENHRY, CDR2 SYGVKD. The CDR3 runs to 14 residues. DNA of the CDR3: TGTGCCATGCTCAGGGACCCTGGGGCCAACGTCCCGACTTTC. Residues: CAMLRDPGANVPTF.

In DNA form, the CDR3 reads TGTGCCAGTAGTATAGGCACAGGATGGACTGAAGCTTTCTTT. Its protein is CASSIGTGWTEAFF. This chain joins TRBV19 and TRBJ1-1; tentative D call: TRBD1 (5 bases). V was clipped by 1 base and J by 5 bases, with 11 bases between them. This CDR3 has 14 amino acids. CDR1 LNHDA and CDR2 SQIVND come from the germline V gene (reference sequence). The entire variable domain, with the rest obtained from reference TRBV19 and TRBJ1-1, is as follows: DGGITQSPKYLFRKEGQNVTLSCEQNLNHDAMYWYRQDPGQGLRLIYYSQIVNDFQKGDIAEGYSVSREKKESFPLTVTSAQKNPTAFYLCASSIGTGWTEAFFGQGTRLTVV.

The rearrangement links TRBV19 to TRBJ2-7; the D is unclear. With 3 bases removed from V and 0 bases from J, the gap between germline ends came to 6 bases. This CDR3 has 13 residues. Per the germline V gene, CDR1 is LNHDA and CDR2 is SQIVND (reference sequence). CDR3 amino acids: CASSMLSSYEQYF. The CDR3 nucleotides read TGTGCCAGTAGTATGCTGAGCTCCTACGAGCAGTACTTC.

The chain uses TRBV7-3 and TRBJ1-6; 8 positions match TRBD1. The CDR3 covers 13 residues. V shed 6 bases and J 10 bases; nucleotides not matched to a gene: 5. Germline V lookup: CDR1 SGHTA, CDR2 FQGTGA. CDR3 DNA: TGTGCCAGCAGGGACAGGGCTGGCTCACCCCTCCACTTT. As protein: CASRDRAGSPLHF.

The chain joins TRBV7-6 to TRBJ2-2; weak D call: TRBD1 (5 bases). The ends were cut back, 5 bases at V and 7 bases at J, with 14 bases in the middle. CDR1 and CDR2 from the germline V gene are SGHVS and FNYEAQ. The CDR3 runs to 14 residues. This chain's CDR3 is CASSLTREGGELFF. DNA of the CDR3: TGTGCCAGCAGCCTAACCAGGGAAGGCGGGGAGCTGTTTTTT.